This is a list of T cell receptor beta chains from one sample in a study of T cell changes during pregnancy in multiple sclerosis. Only in-frame clones appear in the TCRdb table, and some are missing; sequencing was by immunoSEQ multiplex PCR. The sample includes about 100,000 clones, just over 90% of them seen just once. The sequences come from peripheral blood, collected after pregnancy. Receptors originate from a female donor with multiple sclerosis, enrolled in a pregnancy study. Both conserved end residues are part of each CDR3. D genes are given only for firm matches. Size values are once, few and many counts, or a class for expanded clones, and some rows have none.

TRBJ2-5	NA	TRBD2	TRBV10-3	CAISPRGGETQYF	TGTGCCATCAGCCCCCGGGGGGGAGAGACCCAGTACTTC
TRBJ1-2	NA	TRBD1	TRBV2	CAIHRLDRDYGYTF	TGTGCCATTCATCGGTTAGACAGGGATTATGGCTACACCTTC
TRBJ1-5	NA	NA	TRBV6-1	CASTEGYSNQPQHF	TGTGCCAGCACCGAGGGTTATAGCAATCAGCCCCAGCATTTT
TRBJ2-1	once	TRBD1	TRBV23-1	CASSVPGTDTYNEQFF	TGCGCCAGCAGTGTCCCCGGGACAGACACCTACAATGAGCAGTTCTTC
TRBJ1-1	NA	TRBD1	TRBV10-1	CASSAGTANTEAFF	TGCGCCAGCAGTGCCGGGACAGCGAACACTGAAGCTTTCTTT
TRBJ1-6	NA	TRBD1	TRBV7-3	CASSLSPGQESSYNSPLHF	TGTGCCAGCAGCTTATCTCCGGGACAGGAGAGCTCCTATAATTCACCCCTCCACTTT
TRBJ1-6	NA	NA	TRBV5-5	CASSFGSGNSPLHF	TGTGCCAGCAGCTTTGGGTCGGGGAATTCACCCCTCCACTTT
TRBJ1-1	NA	NA	TRBV7-9	CASSLGLGGPLGTEAFF	TGTGCCAGCAGCTTAGGACTGGGGGGACCTTTGGGCACTGAAGCTTTCTTT
TRBJ2-3	NA	NA	TRBV6-1	CASSEEVLGDTQYF	TGTGCCAGCAGTGAGGAGGTTTTAGGAGATACGCAGTATTTT
TRBJ2-2	NA	NA	TRBV11-2	CASSRLGTTSNTGELFF	TGTGCCAGCAGCCGCCTCGGGACAACCTCGAACACCGGGGAGCTGTTTTTT
TRBJ2-1	NA	TRBD1	TRBV18	CASSPPGQGYNEQFF	TGTGCCAGCTCACCACCGGGACAGGGGTACAATGAGCAGTTCTTC
TRBJ1-1	NA	TRBD1	TRBV10-3	CAISSGTSTYRGTEAFF	TGTGCCATCAGCAGTGGGACTTCCACTTACAGGGGCACTGAAGCTTTCTTT
TRBJ2-1	NA	NA	TRBV13	CASSLPMVANNEQFF	TGTGCCAGCAGCCTCCCGATGGTAGCGAACAATGAGCAGTTCTTC
TRBJ2-5	once	TRBD2	TRBV9	CASSASGGPQETQYF	TGTGCCAGCAGCGCTAGCGGGGGCCCACAAGAGACCCAGTACTTC
TRBJ2-7	once	NA	TRBV6-5	CASRPDGISYEQYF	TGTGCCAGCAGACCGGACGGGATCTCCTACGAGCAGTACTTC
TRBJ2-7	NA	TRBD1	TRBV27	CASRAGQGVEQYF	TGTGCCAGCAGAGCAGGACAGGGGGTTGAGCAGTACTTC
TRBJ2-2	NA	TRBD2	TRBV30	CAWRLAGVTGELFF	TGTGCCTGGAGACTAGCGGGGGTAACCGGGGAGCTGTTTTTT
TRBJ2-2	once	TRBD1	TRBV19	CASRDRVTGELFF	TGTGCCAGTAGGGACAGGGTGACCGGGGAGCTGTTTTTT
TRBJ1-6	NA	NA	TRBV21-1	CASSNSRGKTYNSPLHF	TGTGCCAGCAGCAATTCCAGGGGGAAAACCTATAATTCACCCCTCCACTTT
TRBJ2-3	NA	NA	TRBV5-4	CASSLEKGRDTQYF	TGTGCCAGCAGCTTGGAAAAGGGGCGGGATACGCAGTATTTT
TRBJ1-3	NA	NA	TRBV7-9	CASSSGLRSGNTIYF	TGTGCCAGCAGCTCCGGACTGCGCTCTGGAAACACCATATATTTT
TRBJ1-1	NA	NA	TRBV9	CASSSTGMNTEAFF	TGTGCCAGCAGCTCAACAGGGATGAACACTGAAGCTTTCTTT
TRBJ2-2	NA	NA	TRBV27	CASSPADSWDTGELFF	TGTGCCAGCAGTCCCGCGGACTCCTGGGACACCGGGGAGCTGTTTTTT
TRBJ1-2	NA	TRBD1	TRBV19	CASSIRQGESYGYTF	TGTGCCAGTAGTATACGGCAGGGGGAGAGCTATGGCTACACCTTC